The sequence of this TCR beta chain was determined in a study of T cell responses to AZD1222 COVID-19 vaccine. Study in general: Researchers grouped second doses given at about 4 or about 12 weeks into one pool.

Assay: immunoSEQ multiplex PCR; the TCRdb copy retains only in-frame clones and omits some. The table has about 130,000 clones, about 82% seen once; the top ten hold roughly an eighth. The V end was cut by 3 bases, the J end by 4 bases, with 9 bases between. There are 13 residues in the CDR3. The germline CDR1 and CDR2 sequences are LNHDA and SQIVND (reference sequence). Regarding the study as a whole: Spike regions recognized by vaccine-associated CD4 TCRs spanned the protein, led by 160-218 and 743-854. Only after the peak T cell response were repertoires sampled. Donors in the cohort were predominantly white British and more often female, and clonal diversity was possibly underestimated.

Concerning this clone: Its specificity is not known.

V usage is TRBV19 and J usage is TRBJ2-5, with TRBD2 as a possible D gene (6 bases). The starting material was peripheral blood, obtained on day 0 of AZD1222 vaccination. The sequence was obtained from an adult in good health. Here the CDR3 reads CASSIMRGETQYF. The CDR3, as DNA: TGTGCCAGTAGTATTATGCGGGGAGAGACCCAGTACTTC.